This entry lists 9 T cell receptor beta chains sequenced from one sample in a study of cytomegalovirus exposure and HLA in healthy donors. The PCR was carried out with 60 Vbeta primers and 13 Jbeta primers. Sequencing used immunoSEQ multiplex PCR; TCRdb keeps in-frame clones, though not all of them. The repertoire consists of about 83,000 clones, with approximately 75% occurring once and the leading ten covering more than 3.5%. Material: PBMCs. These receptors were obtained from a man aged 55-75 years in good health and CMV-seronegative.

This clone has only a few counts. This chain joins TRBV5-5 and TRBJ2-5; no reliable D call. V lost 0 bases and J lost 2, with 14 bases in between. This CDR3 region has 16 residues. CDR1 and CDR2 from the germline V gene are SGHKS and YYEKEE (reference sequence). The CDR3, as DNA: TGTGCCAGCAGCTTGGGTCTTAGTGGTCCTCAAGAGACCCAGTACTTC. This translates into CASSLGLSGPQETQYF.

Written as DNA, the CDR3 is TGTGCCAGCAGCTCCACGGGGGAGGCCTACGAGCAGTACTTC. Amino acids: CASSSTGEAYEQYF. The V gene is TRBV13, the J gene TRBJ2-7; D might be TRBD2 (6 bases). From germline, CDR1 is PRHDT and CDR2 FYEKMQ (reference sequence). Trimming removed 4 bases at V and 2 bases at J, with 12 bases between. The CDR3 has 14 residues.

The chain employs TRBV9 and TRBJ1-2, with 8 positions matching TRBD1. The CDR3 extends over 17 amino acids. CDR1 is SGDLS, CDR2 YYNGEE, per germline. V lost 3 bases to trimming and J lost 0 bases; unmatched junction nucleotides: 10. The CDR3 spells CASSAQFRDRSNYGYTF. The CDR3 DNA reads as TGTGCCAGCAGCGCCCAATTCCGGGACAGGTCTAACTATGGCTACACCTTC.

The chain combines TRBV27 with TRBJ2-3; 8 nucleotides match TRBD2. The CDR3 totals 15 residues. After removal of 6 bases from V and 6 bases from J, the junction contained 11 bases not matched to a gene. Germline V gene data show CDR1 as MNHEY and CDR2 as SMNVEV (reference sequence). The CDR3 reads CASRKPGLVRDTQYF. DNA for the CDR3: TGTGCCAGCAGGAAACCGGGACTAGTAAGGGATACGCAGTATTTT.

The chain carries TRBV19 and TRBJ1-1; a weak D match, TRBD1 (5 bases). CDR3 length: 12 amino acids. The V end lost 6 bases, the J end lost 5 bases, and 10 bases lay between the germline ends. Germline values: CDR1 LNHDA, CDR2 SQIVND (reference sequence). CDR3 sequence reads: CASSQGRTEAFF. The CDR3 DNA follows: TGTGCCAGTAGCCAGGGTCGGACTGAAGCTTTCTTT.

The genes are TRBV30 and TRBJ1-6, with a weak D call TRBD1 (5 bases). The germline CDR1 and CDR2 sequences are GTSNPN and SVGIG (reference sequence). This CDR3 contains 15 residues. Trimming left V 4 bases short and J 4 bases short, with 14 bases between. CDR3 sequence reads: CAWTFKEGYNSPLHF. In DNA form, the CDR3 reads TGTGCCTGGACCTTCAAGGAGGGGTATAATTCACCCCTCCACTTT.

The gene calls are TRBV2 and TRBJ2-1; 12 bases are shared with TRBD2. The CDR3 spans 21 residues. Trimming cost V 4 bases and J 0 bases; bases outside gene matches: 16. CDR1 SNHLY and CDR2 FYNNEI come from the germline V gene. CDR3 sequence (DNA): TGTGCCAGCAGTGGGCTAGCGGGGGGGGCCGTCCCGGGGAGCTCCTACAATGAGCAGTTCTTC. Its protein product is CASSGLAGGAVPGSSYNEQFF.

The chain carries TRBV2 and TRBJ2-1; 8 bases map to TRBD2. CDR3 length equals 13 residues. V gave up 6 bases and J gave up 4 bases; unmatched junction bases: 2. The germline CDR1 and CDR2 sequences are SNHLY and FYNNEI. CDR3 nucleotide sequence: TGTGCCAGCAGCGGGGGGGGTTACAATGAGCAGTTCTTC. As protein: CASSGGGYNEQFF.

This chain uses TRBV6-4 with TRBJ1-3; D is ambiguous. Per germline, CDR1 MRHNA and CDR2 SNTAGT. Trimming removed 0 bases from V and 0 bases from J, with 3 bases in between. This CDR3 contains 14 residues. The CDR3: CASSDSASGNTIYF. The CDR3 DNA sequence: TGTGCCAGCAGTGACTCGGCCTCTGGAAACACCATATATTTT.